This T cell receptor beta chain comes out of a study of blood T cell repertoires in COVID-19 (dated by TCRdb to the early 2020s). Turning to the overall study: Samples from collaborators originated in the United States, Italy and Spain and spanned both the acute and convalescent phases of COVID-19. The material from the prospective study consisted of cDNA or gDNA derived from T cells, B-cell-depleted T cells, or PBMCs. The samples were drawn from two sources: the first 160 participants of the ongoing ImmuneRACE study, and fewer than 1,500 subjects contributed by 6 global collaborators. A de-identified subject ID, COVID-19 status, age in years and sex were almost always included in the sample metadata. A freely available public database, intended as a resource for researchers studying the immune response to SARS-CoV-2, is where the repertoires were released. The dataset comprised deeply sampled blood TCRbeta repertoires from subjects exposed to, actively infected with, or recovered from COVID-19. Where HLA class I and class II types were available, the types were taken from metadata supplied by the sample provider, not from assay-based typing.

The immunoSEQ Assay, a bias-controlled multiplex PCR, was used to amplify TCRbeta CDR3 regions from genomic DNA. The study's processing was this. Nucleated cell counts per sample were estimated from amplification of reference gene primers within the assay. Sequence reads were collapsed and filtered to measure the absolute abundance of every unique TCRbeta CDR3 rearrangement. Productive Simpson clonality was computed per sample as the square root of Simpson's diversity index over productive rearrangements. TCRdb holds this immuneACCESS table with in-frame rearrangements only. Some clones are missing; in checked studies, unresolved V genes explain under half, and the rest has no known cause. V and J calls and clone size come straight from that table; D and trimming were deduced from the DNA. The sample table contains fewer than 300,000 clones; only one count was recorded for roughly nine tenths of them. Clones ranked in the top ten supply around 2.2% of the sample.

As concerns this clone: Its binding antigen is unknown. Per-nucleotide qualities are absent, and no much larger clonotype sits a single base away.

In Seattle, one collaborating source enrolled patients while the infection was active and tracked those patients longitudinally over the course of disease. Each collaborating institution followed its own protocols to collect whole blood in K2EDTA tubes. For TCRbeta analysis, collaborators shipped samples in one of three forms: frozen whole blood, isolated PBMCs, or DNA extracted from either of those sample types. What the work shows at the level of the full study, not this receptor alone: Clinical and demographic metadata were provided uncurated, with the amount varying by source and participant.

Specimen: peripheral blood. This clonotype originated in a woman aged 25 to 45 with COVID-19, enrolled during active disease.

The bases read TGTGCCACCAGCAGAGATTGGTCGGGAGCCAAAAACATTCAGTACTTC. Its protein reads: CATSRDWSGAKNIQYF. The chain uses TRBV15 and TRBJ2-4; the D segment cannot be called with confidence. According to the germline V gene (reference sequence), CDR1 reads LNHNV and CDR2 reads YYDKDF. From the cysteine through the phenylalanine, the CDR3 covers 16 amino acids. CDR3 DNA only is kept here, 48 bases in frame from base 1. Between the V and J ends, shortened by 0 bases and 0 bases respectively, the junction contains 9 bases.